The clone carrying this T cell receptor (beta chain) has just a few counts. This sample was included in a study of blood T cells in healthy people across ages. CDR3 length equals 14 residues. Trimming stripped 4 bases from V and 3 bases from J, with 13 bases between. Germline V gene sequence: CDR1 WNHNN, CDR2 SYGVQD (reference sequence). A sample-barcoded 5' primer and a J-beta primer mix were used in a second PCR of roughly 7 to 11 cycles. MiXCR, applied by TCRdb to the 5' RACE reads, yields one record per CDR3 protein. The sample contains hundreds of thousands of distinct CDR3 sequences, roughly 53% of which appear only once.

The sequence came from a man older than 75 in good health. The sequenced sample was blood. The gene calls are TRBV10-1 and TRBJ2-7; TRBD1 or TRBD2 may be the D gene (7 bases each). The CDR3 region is CASSAGGQIYEQYF. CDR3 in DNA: TGCGCCAGCAGTGCGGGGGGACAGATCTACGAGCAGTACTTC.